A selection of T cell receptor beta chains follows, all from one sample in a study of blood T cell repertoires in COVID-19. Sequencing used immunoSEQ multiplex PCR; TCRdb keeps in-frame clones, though not all of them. The sample contains a few hundred thousand clones, 70% to 90% of which appear only once. Sequences were obtained from PBMCs or T cells enriched from blood (not recorded which). Source of these receptors: a woman aged 50 to 60 who had been exposed to COVID-19. Both conserved end residues are part of each CDR3. Only some rows state a clone size, as once, few, many or a class for expanded clones.

TRBJ2-7	once	TRBV14	CASSRSQGVYEQYF
TRBJ2-1	-	TRBV20-1	CSARFRNEQFF
TRBJ1-1	-	TRBV6-7	CASSCGQGDIENTEAFF
TRBJ1-1	-	TRBV29-1	CSGTGEGTEAFF
TRBJ2-5	-	TRBV7-2	CASSSQGREEETQYF
TRBJ2-7	-	TRBV7-2	CASSGAAGGSYEQYF
TRBJ2-1	once	TRBV18	CASSPPASGKNEQFF
TRBJ2-5	-	TRBV7-9	CASSLASGGADETQYF
TRBJ1-1	-	TRBV5-4	CASSPTRQGRGSTEAFF
TRBJ1-2	many	TRBV6-1	CASSEWGGKEGYTF
TRBJ1-2	-	TRBV5-1	CASSPDSTSGYGYTF
TRBJ1-3	-	TRBV10-3	CAIRSGTGDDTIYF
TRBJ2-5	once	TRBV5-6	CASSPRLAEYQETQYF
TRBJ1-5	-	TRBV6-5	CASSGYSNQPQHF
TRBJ1-1	-	TRBV5-1	CASSPVVTGTGGTEAFF
TRBJ1-1	-	TRBV29-1	CSVSRRMNTEAFF
TRBJ1-2	-	TRBV28	CASSLPTPSRVGYTF
TRBJ1-1	-	TRBV29-1	CSVGAGQLNTEAFF
TRBJ2-4	-	TRBV21-1	CASSKHLWEGKKNIQYF
TRBJ1-1	once	TRBV9	CASSVGGGSAAFF
TRBJ2-7	-	TRBV11-2	CASSLGWTVAEQYF
TRBJ1-5	-	TRBV12-3/TRBV12-4	CASSSGYTRHF
TRBJ1-4	-	TRBV5-5	CASQQGTGESEKLFF
TRBJ2-7	-	TRBV7-9	CASSSWTGSYEQYF
TRBJ1-3	-	TRBV28	CASIPDRANRNTIYF
TRBJ1-2	once	TRBV14	CASSRVGQAWDGYTF
TRBJ2-7	-	TRBV7-9	CASSADIAYEQYF
TRBJ1-2	-	TRBV6-5	CASSYSGRGQGYTF
TRBJ1-5	-	TRBV27	CASSGQDQPQHF
TRBJ2-1	-	TRBV2	CASRGGVLAFANEQFF
TRBJ2-7	-	TRBV6-2/TRBV6-3	CASSYSGRGNEQYF
TRBJ2-1	-	TRBV5-5	CASSLSESSYNEQFF
TRBJ2-1	few	TRBV5-6	CASTDRDRDYNEQFF
TRBJ1-2	-	TRBV5-1	CASSPTNQGSYGYTF
TRBJ2-1	-	TRBV24-1	CATSDPHSGVPPYNEQFF
TRBJ2-7	-	TRBV2	CASGFARTYEQYF
TRBJ1-2	-	TRBV5-4	CASSPLQGAYGYTF
TRBJ2-3	-	TRBV29-1	CSVSQVTDTQYF
TRBJ1-3	-	TRBV10-2	CASSDQGSGNTIYF
TRBJ1-3	-	TRBV18	CASSPLSGPPGNTIYF
TRBJ1-1	-	TRBV12-5	CASGFAPGGRMNTEAFF
TRBJ2-5	-	TRBV19	CASSFLAAGRGTQYF
TRBJ2-1	-	TRBV28	CASSLRDRVDNEQFF
TRBJ1-3	few	TRBV3-1/TRBV3-2	CASSLGTEGNTIYF
TRBJ2-1	-	TRBV28	CASSSIRGKYNEQFF